These 21 T cell receptor beta chains were all obtained from the same sample, sequenced in a study of metastatic and nonmetastatic thyroid tumors. MiXCR reprocessed the PCR reads for TCRdb. The table includes 20,000 to 25,000 clones, roughly 22% detected once. All patients were untreated before thyroid surgery. The source material was tumor tissue. All receptors derive from a female donor with papillary thyroid cancer or a benign thyroid nodule (not recorded which). Some clones in this sample may be carry-over from other donors' samples.

This clone appeared a single time. The chain is built from TRBV11-2 and TRBJ2-7; 9 nucleotides line up with TRBD2. This CDR3 has 13 amino acids. Looked up from germline, CDR1 is SGHAT and CDR2 is FQNNGV. Losses at the gene ends were 7 bases for V and 2 bases for J; bases not matched to a gene: 3. CDR3 in amino acids: CASNLAGTYEQYF. The DNA for the CDR3 is TGTGCCAGCAACCTAGCGGGGACCTACGAGCAGTACTTC.

This chain uses TRBV19 with TRBJ1-2; D call uncertain. The ends were cut back, 4 bases at V and 0 bases at J, with 9 bases in the middle. The CDR3 loop spans 14 amino acids. Looked up from germline, CDR1 is LNHDA and CDR2 is SQIVND (reference sequence). CDR3 residues: CASSKGLSNYGYTF. CDR3 coding DNA: TGTGCCAGTAGTAAAGGACTTTCTAACTATGGCTACACCTTC. Full variable domain (remainder filled in from reference TRBV19 and TRBJ1-2): DGGITQSPKYLFRKEGQNVTLSCEQNLNHDAMYWYRQDPGQGLRLIYYSQIVNDFQKGDIAEGYSVSREKKESFPLTVTSAQKNPTAFYLCASSKGLSNYGYTFGSGTRLTVV.

This clone showed up just a few times. The chain employs TRBV6-1 and TRBJ1-3, with TRBD1 matching over 9 bases. The CDR3 runs to 14 residues. CDR1 is MNHNS, CDR2 SASEGT, per germline. V lost 5 bases and J lost 3; bases outside the gene matches: 2. The CDR3 loop is CASSPDRGGNTIYF. As DNA, the CDR3 is TGTGCCAGCAGTCCGGACAGGGGTGGAAACACCATATATTTT.

This clone was picked up a small number of times. This sequence joins TRBV5-1 and TRBJ1-3; maybe TRBD1 (5 bases). V lost 5 bases to trimming and J lost 2 bases, with 17 bases between them. CDR1 and CDR2 (germline): SGHRS, YFSETQ. The CDR3 consists of 16 residues. CDR3 sequence: CASSQQVSGAGNTIYF. CDR3 DNA sequence: TGCGCCAGCAGTCAACAGGTATCGGGCGCTGGAAACACCATATATTTT.

This clone was seen a handful of times. The junction does not match germline at one end; this may be a read error. The chain employs TRBV27 and TRBJ2-1, with 7 nucleotides matching TRBD2. The CDR3 totals 16 residues. Germline V gene lookup returns CDR1 MNHEY and CDR2 SMNVEV (reference sequence). The CDR3 is CAGSLPGTIGTNEQFF. For the CDR3, the DNA is TGTGCCGGCAGTTTACCCGGGACTATCGGGACCAATGAGCAGTTCTTC.

Many counts were recorded for this clone. This chain joins TRBV5-1 and TRBJ1-2; D not resolved. CDR1 SGHRS and CDR2 YFSETQ come from the germline V gene. V was cut by 3 bases and J by 1 base, with 13 bases left in between. The CDR3 covers 15 residues. CDR3 nucleotides: TGCGCCAGCAGCTCGGCCCCGGCACTTAACTATGGCTACACCTTC. Protein sequence: CASSSAPALNYGYTF.

This clone rates as medium-sized. This chain connects TRBV4-3 to TRBJ2-1, with TRBD1 identical over 8 bases. Germline lookup yields CDR1 LGHNA and CDR2 YSLEER. V trimming: 1 base; J trimming: 7 bases; junction bases outside the gene matches: 3. The CDR3 runs 14 residues. CDR3 protein: CASSQADRENEQFF. CDR3 DNA: TGCGCCAGCAGCCAAGCGGACAGGGAAAATGAGCAGTTCTTC.

This sequence joins TRBV5-1 and TRBJ2-7, with TRBD1 matching over 9 bases. The CDR3 is 14 residues long. Germline lookup yields CDR1 SGHRS and CDR2 YFSETQ. V lost 4 bases, J lost 2 bases, and 4 bases stayed unmatched. CDR3 sequence (DNA): TGCGCCAGCAGCCTTGGACAGGGGCCCTACGAGCAGTACTTC. This gives the protein CASSLGQGPYEQYF.

The chain employs TRBV2 and TRBJ1-1; tentatively, D is TRBD1 (6 bases). The CDR3 sequence is 14 residues long. In germline, CDR1 is SNHLY, CDR2 FYNNEI. Deletions cut 6 bases from V and 1 base from J, with 12 bases between. The CDR3 reads CASRERGSNTEAFF. The CDR3 DNA reads as TGTGCCAGCAGGGAGAGGGGGTCGAACACTGAAGCTTTCTTT.

This chain connects TRBV28 to TRBJ2-7; 9 nucleotides agree with TRBD1. The germline gives CDR1 MDHEN, CDR2 SYDVKM. The CDR3 covers 13 residues. V lost 6 bases and J lost 7; bases outside the gene matches: 7. The CDR3 sequence is CASSLQGAREQYF. The CDR3 DNA is TGTGCCAGCAGCTTACAGGGGGCAAGGGAGCAGTACTTC.

The chain employs TRBV6-2 or TRBV6-3 and TRBJ2-6; 8 nucleotides line up with TRBD2. V trimming: 11 bases; J trimming: 0 bases; junction bases outside the gene matches: 9. The V gene's germline CDR1 is MNHEY and CDR2 SVGEGT. This CDR3 is built from 16 residues. The CDR3 loop reads CAAGVAGSSGANVLTF. The CDR3 DNA reads TGTGCCGCAGGGGTAGCGGGGTCCTCTGGGGCCAACGTCCTGACTTTC.

This clone counts as medium-sized. The chain combines TRBV11-2 with TRBJ2-7; tentatively, D is TRBD1 or TRBD2 (5 bases each). This CDR3 spans 14 amino acids. Germline lookup yields CDR1 SGHAT and CDR2 FQNNGV. With 1 base removed from V and 3 bases from J, the gap between germline ends came to 10 bases. CDR3 in DNA: TGTGCCAGCAGCTTAGTCGAGGGGCGCTACGAGCAGTACTTC. It is translated as CASSLVEGRYEQYF.

This clone has ten or more counts. The rearrangement joins TRBV14 to TRBJ1-1; no firm D call. Germline V gene sequence: CDR1 SGHDN, CDR2 FVKESK. The CDR3 is 13 residues long. The V and J ends lost 4 bases and 1 base respectively, with 7 bases between them. CDR3 sequence reads: CASSLQWNTEAFF. The CDR3 nucleotides are TGTGCCAGCAGCCTTCAGTGGAACACTGAAGCTTTCTTT.

By sample share, this clone is medium-sized (0.01 to 0.1%). The rearrangement uses TRBV27 and TRBJ2-7; 8 bases are shared with TRBD2. This CDR3 has 15 amino acids. The V gene's germline CDR1 is MNHEY and CDR2 SMNVEV (reference sequence). V shed 7 bases, J shed 6 bases, and the junction held 14 bases outside the gene matches. The DNA of the CDR3 is TGTGCCAGCACCCCGTTAAATCTCGGGAGGGGCGAGCAGTACTTC. It specifies CASTPLNLGRGEQYF.

The gene calls are TRBV5-1 and TRBJ1-1; D is possibly TRBD1 (6 bases). Germline V lookup: CDR1 SGHRS, CDR2 YFSETQ. The CDR3 is made up of 16 amino acids. V was pared by 4 bases and J by 4 bases, with 20 bases between. As DNA, the CDR3 is TGCGCCAGCAGCCGGAACGCAGGGCAGGGGAGCACTGAAGCTTTCTTT. Translating it yields CASSRNAGQGSTEAFF. Looking up the rest from reference TRBV5-1 and TRBJ1-1 gives the full variable domain: KAGVTQTPRYLIKTRGQQVTLSCSPISGHRSVSWYQQTPGQGLQFLFEYFSETQRNKGNFPGRFSGRQFSNSRSEMNVSTLELGDSALYLCASSRNAGQGSTEAFFGQGTRLTVV.

The J gene is TRBJ2-2, the V gene TRBV28, with D possibly matching TRBD1 (5 bases). Germline V gives CDR1 MDHEN, CDR2 SYDVKM. Trimming removed 4 bases from V and 7 bases from J, with 13 bases in between. The CDR3 is 14 amino acids. The CDR3, as DNA: TGTGCCAGCAGTTACAGGAGTAGGAGCGGGGAGCTGTTTTTT. It yields the protein CASSYRSRSGELFF.

A note on this clone: At one of its ends the junction is not consistent with the germline gene, which may arise from a read error. The chain combines TRBV6-1 with TRBJ1-2; perhaps TRBD1 as D (5 bases). CDR3 size: 15 residues. Germline V lookup: CDR1 MNHNS, CDR2 SASEGT. In DNA form, the CDR3 reads TGTGCCAGCAGTGAAGGGGTGGGGCCCAACTATGGCTACAAATTC. Encoded protein: CASSEGVGPNYGYKF.

DNA of the CDR3: TGTGCCAGCAGCCAATATGCCGGGACAGGGGGTATCTTTGATGGCTACACCTTC. Protein product: CASSQYAGTGGIFDGYTF. This chain links TRBV14 with TRBJ1-2; TRBD1 aligns across 11 bases. CDR3 length equals 18 residues. In germline, CDR1 is SGHDN, CDR2 FVKESK. V was pared by 2 bases and J by 6 bases, with 14 bases of the junction left unmatched.

The J gene is TRBJ2-7, the V gene TRBV4-1; perhaps TRBD2 as D (6 bases). Germline V gene sequence: CDR1 MGHRA, CDR2 YSYEKL. Trimming took off 6 bases at V and 7 bases at J, with 22 bases between the two ends. The CDR3 has 15 residues. DNA of the CDR3: TGCGCCAGCAGGCCCCGGAGGGAAGTCGCGGGTGAGCAGTACTTC. It yields the protein CASRPRREVAGEQYF.

By sample share, this clone is medium-sized. The chain employs TRBV6-1 and TRBJ2-7; D is unclear. Trimming cost V 6 bases and J 2 bases, with 8 bases left between them. Germline V lookup: CDR1 MNHNS, CDR2 SASEGT. CDR3 length: 12 residues. CDR3 amino acids: CASSHPAYEQYF. As DNA, the CDR3 is TGTGCCAGCAGCCATCCGGCCTACGAGCAGTACTTC.

The chain joins TRBV30 to TRBJ1-6; D remains unclear. The CDR3 has 14 residues. The V end lost 0 bases, the J end lost 7 bases, and 10 bases lay between the germline ends. Germline V gene data show CDR1 as GTSNPN and CDR2 as SVGIG (reference sequence). This CDR3 is CAWSVAGVNSPLHF. The CDR3, as DNA: TGTGCCTGGAGTGTTGCAGGAGTCAATTCACCCCTCCACTTT. Using reference TRBV30 and TRBJ1-6 for the parts outside the CDR3, the full variable domain is SQTIHQWPATLVQPVGSPLSLECTVEGTSNPNLYWYRQAAGRGLQLLFYSVGIGQISSEVPQNLSASRPQDRQFILSSKKLLLSDSGFYLCAWSVAGVNSPLHFGNGTRLTVT.